The T cell receptor (beta chain) described here comes from a study of OX40 agonist ivuxolimab in advanced cancers. The protocol was immunoSEQ multiplex PCR, while the TCRdb copy is restricted to in-frame clones and leaves out a portion. The sample contains about 80,000 clones, roughly 92% of which appear only once. The CDR3 contains 15 residues. Trimming stripped 2 bases from V and 0 bases from J, with 11 bases between. Germline V lookup: CDR1 MNHEY, CDR2 SVGAGI. Specimen: CD4+ or CD8+ T cells sorted from blood, collected in a trial of the OX40 agonist ivuxolimab. The J gene is TRBJ2-7, the V gene TRBV6-5, with D perhaps matching TRBD2 (6 bases). This clonotype was obtained from an adult with an advanced solid tumor such as melanoma, head and neck, liver or kidney cancer. The DNA of the CDR3 is TGTGCCAGCAGTTACGGAGGGGTGAGCTCCTACGAGCAGTACTTC. Protein product: CASSYGGVSSYEQYF.